The text below deals with one T cell receptor beta chain. Other DNA sequences in this sample translate to the same CDR3. CDR1 and CDR2 from the germline V gene are MNHEY and SMNVEV (reference sequence). This CDR3 comprises 13 residues. V lost 5 bases and J 3 bases, leaving 11 bases between the germline ends. The source of the sample is a study of beta chain features in type 1 diabetes. Since all of the isolated RNA was reverse transcribed, expressed TCRB transcripts were what got sequenced. Method: immunoSEQ multiplex PCR; TCRdb's copy keeps in-frame clones and lacks some. The table shows 300,000 to 350,000 clones, with roughly 8% occurring only once.

The TCR originated in a woman between 18 and 30 years old in good health. Specimen: central memory CD4+ T cells from blood. J is TRBJ2-7 and V is TRBV27, with a weak D call TRBD2 (6 bases). CDR3 protein: CASSLGLNYEQYF. In DNA, the CDR3 is TGTGCCAGCAGTCTCGGACTAAACTACGAGCAGTACTTC.